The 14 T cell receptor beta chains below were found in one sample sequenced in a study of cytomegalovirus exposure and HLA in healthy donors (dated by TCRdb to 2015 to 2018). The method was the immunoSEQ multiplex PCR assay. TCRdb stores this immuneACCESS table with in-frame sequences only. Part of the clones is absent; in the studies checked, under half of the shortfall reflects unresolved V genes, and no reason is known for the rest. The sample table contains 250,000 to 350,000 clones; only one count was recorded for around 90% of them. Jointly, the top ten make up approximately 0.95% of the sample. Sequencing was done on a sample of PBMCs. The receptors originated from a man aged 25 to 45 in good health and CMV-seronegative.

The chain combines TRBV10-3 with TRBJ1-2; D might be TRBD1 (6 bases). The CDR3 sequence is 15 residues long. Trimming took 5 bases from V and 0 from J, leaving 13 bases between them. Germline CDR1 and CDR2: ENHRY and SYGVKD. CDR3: CAISLTGGPNYGYTF. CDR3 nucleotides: TGTGCCATCAGTCTAACGGGGGGCCCTAACTATGGCTACACCTTC.

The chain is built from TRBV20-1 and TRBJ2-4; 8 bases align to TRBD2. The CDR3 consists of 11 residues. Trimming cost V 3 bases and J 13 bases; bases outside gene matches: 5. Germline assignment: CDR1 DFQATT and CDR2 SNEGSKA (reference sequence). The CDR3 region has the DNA TGCAGTGCTAGTATCGGGGGGGCGCAGTACTTC. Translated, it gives CSASIGGAQYF.

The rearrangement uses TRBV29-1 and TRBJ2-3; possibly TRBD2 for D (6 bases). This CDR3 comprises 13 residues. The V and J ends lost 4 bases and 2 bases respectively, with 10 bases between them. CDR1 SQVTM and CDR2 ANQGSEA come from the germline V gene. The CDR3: CSVAGGNTDTQYF. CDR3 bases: TGCAGCGTTGCCGGGGGAAACACAGATACGCAGTATTTT.

Here the CDR3 DNA reads TGTGCCTGGAATGCGGGGGCCAGTACTTACAATGAGCAGTTCTTC. Protein sequence: CAWNAGASTYNEQFF. The V call is TRBV30, the J call TRBJ2-1, with D maybe TRBD2 (7 bases). There are 15 residues in the CDR3. V was trimmed by 4 bases and J by 4 bases, leaving 17 bases between them. From germline, CDR1 is GTSNPN and CDR2 SVGIG (reference sequence).

The CDR3 here is CASSQGSRQGKTEAFF. For the CDR3, the DNA is TGTGCCAGCAGCCAAGGATCGAGACAGGGGAAGACGGAAGCTTTCTTT. The chain recombines TRBV14 with TRBJ1-1; 8 nucleotides align to TRBD1. V trimming: 1 base; J trimming: 8 bases; junction bases outside the gene matches: 12. The CDR3 covers 16 residues. The V gene's germline CDR1 is SGHDN and CDR2 FVKESK.

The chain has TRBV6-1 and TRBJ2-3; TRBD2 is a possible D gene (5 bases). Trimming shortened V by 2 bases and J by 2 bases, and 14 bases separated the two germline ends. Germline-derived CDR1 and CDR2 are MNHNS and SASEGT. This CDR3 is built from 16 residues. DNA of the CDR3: TGTGCCAGCAGTGAAAGGTCGTCGGGGTTCACAGATACGCAGTATTTT. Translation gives CASSERSSGFTDTQYF.

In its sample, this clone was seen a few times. DNA of the CDR3: TGTGCCAGCAGTTACTCAGACAGCCCGAACACTGAAGCTTTCTTT. It is translated as CASSYSDSPNTEAFF. The gene calls are TRBV6-5 and TRBJ1-1; perhaps TRBD1 as D (5 bases). Trimming shortened V by 0 bases and J by 1 base, and 9 bases separated the two germline ends. The V gene's germline CDR1 is MNHEY and CDR2 SVGAGI. The CDR3 spans 15 residues.

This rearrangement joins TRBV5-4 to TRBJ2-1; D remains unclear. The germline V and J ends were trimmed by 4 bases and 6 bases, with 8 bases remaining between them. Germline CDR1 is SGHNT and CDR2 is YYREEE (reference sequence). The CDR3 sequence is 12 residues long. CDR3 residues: CASSAPSNEQFF. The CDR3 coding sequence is TGTGCCAGCAGCGCGCCCTCCAATGAGCAGTTCTTC.

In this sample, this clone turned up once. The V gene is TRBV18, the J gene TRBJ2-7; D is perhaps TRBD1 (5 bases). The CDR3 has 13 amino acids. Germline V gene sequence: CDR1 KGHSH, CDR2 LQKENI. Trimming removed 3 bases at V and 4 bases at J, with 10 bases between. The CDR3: CASSPFREYEQYF. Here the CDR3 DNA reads TGTGCCAGCTCACCCTTCAGGGAATACGAGCAGTACTTC.

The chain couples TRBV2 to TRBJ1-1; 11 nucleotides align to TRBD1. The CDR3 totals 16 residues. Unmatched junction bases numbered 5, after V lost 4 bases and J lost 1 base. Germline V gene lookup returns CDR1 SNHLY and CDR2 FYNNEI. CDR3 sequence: CASSGTGGARNTEAFF. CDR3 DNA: TGTGCCAGCAGTGGGACAGGGGGCGCGAGGAACACTGAAGCTTTCTTT.

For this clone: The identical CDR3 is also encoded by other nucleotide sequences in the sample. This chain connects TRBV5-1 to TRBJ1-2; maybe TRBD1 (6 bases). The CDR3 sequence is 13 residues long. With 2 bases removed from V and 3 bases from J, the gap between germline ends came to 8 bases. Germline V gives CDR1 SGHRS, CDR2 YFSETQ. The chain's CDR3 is CASSLQGDYGYTF. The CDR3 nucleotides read TGCGCCAGCAGCTTACAGGGAGACTATGGCTACACCTTC. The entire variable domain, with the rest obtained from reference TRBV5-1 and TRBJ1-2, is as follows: KAGVTQTPRYLIKTRGQQVTLSCSPISGHRSVSWYQQTPGQGLQFLFEYFSETQRNKGNFPGRFSGRQFSNSRSEMNVSTLELGDSALYLCASSLQGDYGYTFGSGTRLTVV.

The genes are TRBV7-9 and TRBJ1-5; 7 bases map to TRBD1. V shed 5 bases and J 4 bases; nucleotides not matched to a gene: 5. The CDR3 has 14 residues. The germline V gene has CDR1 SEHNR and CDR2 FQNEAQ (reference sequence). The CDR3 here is CASSPGGTNQPQHF. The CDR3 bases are TGTGCCAGCAGCCCAGGGGGGACAAATCAGCCCCAGCATTTT.

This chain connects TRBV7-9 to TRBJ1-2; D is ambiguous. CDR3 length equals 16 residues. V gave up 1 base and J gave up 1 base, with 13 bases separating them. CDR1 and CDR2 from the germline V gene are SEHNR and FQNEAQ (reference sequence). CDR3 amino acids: CASSLGSPYSNYGYTF. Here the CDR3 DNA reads TGTGCCAGCAGCTTAGGTTCCCCCTATAGTAACTATGGCTACACCTTC. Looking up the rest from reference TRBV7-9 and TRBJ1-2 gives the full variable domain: DTGVSQNPRHKITKRGQNVTFRCDPISEHNRLYWYRQTLGQGPEFLTYFQNEAQLEKSRLLSDRFSAERPKGSFSTLEIQRTEQGDSAMYLCASSLGSPYSNYGYTFGSGTRLTVV.

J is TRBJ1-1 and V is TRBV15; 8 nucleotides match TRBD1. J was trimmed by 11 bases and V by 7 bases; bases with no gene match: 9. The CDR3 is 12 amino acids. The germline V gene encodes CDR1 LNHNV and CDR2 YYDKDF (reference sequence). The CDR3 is CATTQGAREAFF. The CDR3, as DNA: TGTGCCACCACCCAGGGGGCCAGGGAGGCTTTCTTT.